This T cell receptor beta chain was captured by sequencing in a study of T cell repertoires and leukemia-associated antigens. In its sample, this clonotype was seen a few times. No antigen is known for it. One entry per CDR3 protein, called by TCRdb with MiXCR from the 5' RACE reads. The sample shows around 12,000 distinct CDR3 sequences, roughly two fifths of them seen only once. Germline CDR1 LGHNA, CDR2 YNFKEQ. The CDR3 has 20 residues. Trimming removed 4 bases from V and 0 bases from J, with 26 bases in between. CD3+ T cells were rested overnight without fetal bovine serum. This chain connects TRBV4-2 to TRBJ2-3, with D possibly being TRBD2 (6 bases). The sequence was collected from a female donor in good health. The sequenced sample consisted of CD3+ T cells sorted from blood and cultured. CDR3 sequence: CASSRNPGLASPTSTDTQYF. CDR3 nucleotide sequence: TGTGCCAGCAGCCGCAATCCGGGGCTAGCGAGTCCAACTAGCACAGATACGCAGTATTTT.